Following are 10 T cell receptor beta chains from one sample sequenced in a study of preoperative IRX-2 immunotherapy in early breast cancer (dated by TCRdb to about 2019). Explained via the paper, the treatment or condition label denotes: preoperative locoregional IRX-2 cytokine immunotherapy. The method behind the library was the immunoSEQ multiplex PCR assay. What TCRdb holds here is the immuneACCESS table cut down to in-frame rearrangements. Part of the clones is not present; checked against another copy, under half of the missing clones reflect an unresolved V gene, and the others are unexplained. The sample has about 42,000 clones on record, 70% to 85% of them singletons. Of the sample, 0.95% to 1.5% falls within the top ten clones. This specimen was tumor tissue, taken after IRX-2 immunotherapy. Source of these receptors: a human donor with breast cancer.

This sequence joins TRBV28 and TRBJ2-7; weak D call: TRBD1 (5 bases). Germline CDR1 is MDHEN and CDR2 is SYDVKM. This CDR3 is 13 amino acids long. Trimming shortened V by 5 bases and J by 2 bases, and 10 bases separated the two germline ends. The CDR3 DNA reads as TGTGCCAGCAGTCCAGGGATTCCCTACGAGCAGTACTTC. This sequence encodes CASSPGIPYEQYF.

The rearrangement joins TRBV11-3 to TRBJ1-6; no definite D call. The CDR3 sequence is 16 residues long. In germline, CDR1 is SGHNT, CDR2 YENEEA. V shed 4 bases and J shed 2 bases, with 12 bases lying between them. The CDR3 nucleotides are TGTGCCAGCAGCTCCCGCCAGCAGACCTATAATTCACCCCTCCACTTT. Its translation is CASSSRQQTYNSPLHF. The variable domain in full, completed from reference TRBV11-3 and TRBJ1-6, reads EAGVVQSPRYKIIEKKQPVAFWCNPISGHNTLYWYLQNLGQGPELLIRYENEEAVDDSQLPKDRFSAERLKGVDSTLKIQPAELGDSAVYLCASSSRQQTYNSPLHFGNGTRLTVT.

This chain uses TRBV14 with TRBJ1-2; D not certain. The V end was cut by 6 bases, the J end by 9 bases, with 11 bases between. The V gene's germline CDR1 is SGHDN and CDR2 FVKESK. CDR3 length equals 11 residues. CDR3 bases: TGTGCCAGCAGGGGCCGGGGAAGCTACACCTTC. Amino acid sequence: CASRGRGSYTF.

The chain combines TRBV7-6 with TRBJ2-7, with D unclear. With 5 bases removed from V and 6 bases from J, the gap between germline ends came to 17 bases. There are 14 residues in the CDR3. Looked up from germline, CDR1 is SGHVS and CDR2 is FNYEAQ. CDR3 residues: CASSPISVYSEQYF. In nucleotides, the CDR3 is TGTGCCAGCAGCCCAATCAGCGTGTACAGCGAGCAGTACTTC. Filled out from reference TRBV7-6 and TRBJ2-7, the complete variable domain reads GAGVSQSPRYKVTKRGQDVALRCDPISGHVSLYWYRQALGQGPEFLTYFNYEAQQDKSGLPNDRFSAERPEGSISTLTIQRTEQRDSAMYRCASSPISVYSEQYFGPGTRLTVT.

This clone has just a few counts. The chain is built from TRBV6-8 and TRBJ2-7; 9 nucleotides line up with TRBD1. Trimming at V came to 9 bases and at J to 6 bases, leaving 9 bases not matched to a gene. This CDR3 comprises 13 residues. Germline CDR1 is MNHGY and CDR2 is SAAAGT. CDR3 sequence: CASRTGEKGEQYF. DNA of the CDR3: TGTGCCAGTCGGACAGGGGAAAAGGGCGAGCAGTACTTC.

The rearrangement links TRBV6-8 to TRBJ1-3; 7 bases map to TRBD1. In germline, CDR1 is MNHGY, CDR2 SAAAGT. CDR3 length: 14 amino acids. The V segment lost 4 bases and the J segment 6 bases; nucleotides outside the gene matches: 6. The CDR3, as DNA: TGTGCCAGCAGTTCAGGACAGGTCTTAAACACCATATATTTT. Amino acids: CASSSGQVLNTIYF.

This chain links TRBV5-1 with TRBJ2-2, with D perhaps matching TRBD1 (5 bases). The CDR3 is made up of 17 amino acids. Germline assignment: CDR1 SGHRS and CDR2 YFSETQ. The germline V and J ends were trimmed by 4 bases and 3 bases, with 19 bases remaining between them. DNA for the CDR3: TGCGCCAGCAGCCCAGGCCCAGGGATAATGCACACCGGGGAGCTGTTTTTT. Its protein is CASSPGPGIMHTGELFF.

The chain combines TRBV6-7 with TRBJ2-1; no clear D. TRBV6-7 is labeled an ORF, and its function is uncertain. Trimming took off 6 bases at V and 5 bases at J, with 5 bases between the two ends. The CDR3 length is 11 residues. CDR3 region: CASRKNNEQFF. The CDR3 DNA is TGTGCCAGCAGGAAGAACAATGAGCAGTTCTTC.

The genes are TRBV7-1 and TRBJ1-3; D is uncertain. TRBV7-1 is identified as an open reading frame with a role that is uncertain. This CDR3 has 15 residues. Deletions cut 5 bases from V and 3 bases from J, with 14 bases between. In DNA form, the CDR3 reads TGTGCCAGCAGCCGAGGACCGGCTAGTGGAAACACCATATATTTT. It encodes CASSRGPASGNTIYF.

This clone turned up a few times. At one boundary the junction diverges from the germline segment, which might be a read error. The CDR3 nucleotides read TGTGCCAGTAGTATCCTACAGGGCAAACAGCCCCAGCATTTT. This codes for CASSILQGKQPQHF. The V call is TRBV19, the J call TRBJ1-5; D is perhaps TRBD1 (6 bases). Germline CDR1 and CDR2: LNHDA and SQIVND (reference sequence). The CDR3 runs 14 residues.